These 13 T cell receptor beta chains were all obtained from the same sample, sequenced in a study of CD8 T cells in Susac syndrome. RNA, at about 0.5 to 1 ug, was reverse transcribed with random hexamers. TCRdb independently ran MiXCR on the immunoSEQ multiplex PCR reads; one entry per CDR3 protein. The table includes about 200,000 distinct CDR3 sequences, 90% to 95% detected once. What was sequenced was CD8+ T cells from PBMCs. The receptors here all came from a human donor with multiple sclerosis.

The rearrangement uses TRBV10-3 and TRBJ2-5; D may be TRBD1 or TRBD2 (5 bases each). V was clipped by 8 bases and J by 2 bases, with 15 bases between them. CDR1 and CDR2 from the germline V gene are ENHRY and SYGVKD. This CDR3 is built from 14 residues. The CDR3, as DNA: TGTGCCATCGGACGGGACGGGTGGCAAGAGACCCAGTACTTC. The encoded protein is CAIGRDGWQETQYF.

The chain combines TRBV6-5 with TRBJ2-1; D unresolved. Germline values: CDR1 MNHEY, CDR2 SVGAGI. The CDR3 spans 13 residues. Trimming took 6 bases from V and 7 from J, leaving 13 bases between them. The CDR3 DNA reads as TGTGCCAGCAGCTCCAACAGCCTAAATGAGCAGTTCTTC. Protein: CASSSNSLNEQFF.

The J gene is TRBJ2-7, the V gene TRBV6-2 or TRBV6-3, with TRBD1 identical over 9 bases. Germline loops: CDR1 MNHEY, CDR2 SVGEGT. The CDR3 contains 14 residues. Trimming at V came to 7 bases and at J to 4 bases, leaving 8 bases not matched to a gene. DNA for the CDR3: TGTGCCAGCACCGAGGACAGGGGATGGTACGAGCAGTACTTC. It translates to CASTEDRGWYEQYF.

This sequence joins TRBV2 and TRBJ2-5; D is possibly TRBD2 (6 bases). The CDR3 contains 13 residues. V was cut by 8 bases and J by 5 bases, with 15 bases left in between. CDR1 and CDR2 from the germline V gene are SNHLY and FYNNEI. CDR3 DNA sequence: TGTGCCAGCTCTACATGGAGCGGGGAGACCCAGTACTTC. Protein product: CASSTWSGETQYF.

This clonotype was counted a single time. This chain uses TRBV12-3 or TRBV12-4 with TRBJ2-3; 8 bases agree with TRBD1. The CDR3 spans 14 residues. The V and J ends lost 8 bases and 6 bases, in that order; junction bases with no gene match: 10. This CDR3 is CASYGGQGADTQYF. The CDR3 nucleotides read TGTGCCAGCTATGGGGGGCAGGGGGCGGATACGCAGTATTTT.

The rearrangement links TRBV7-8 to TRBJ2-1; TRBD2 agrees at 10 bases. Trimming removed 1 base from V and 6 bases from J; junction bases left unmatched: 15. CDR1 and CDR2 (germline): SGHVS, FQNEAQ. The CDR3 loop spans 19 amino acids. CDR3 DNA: TGTGCCAGCAGCTTAGTTTTAGCGGGAGGCCAAACCGGGACCAATGAGCAGTTCTTC. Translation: CASSLVLAGGQTGTNEQFF.

CDR3 sequence (DNA): TGCGCCAGCAGCCCAGCGGGGCCGCTGGATGAGCAGTTCTTC. This encodes CASSPAGPLDEQFF. V gene TRBV4-3 combines with J gene TRBJ2-1; 7 bases match TRBD2. The CDR3 is made up of 14 amino acids. Germline assignment: CDR1 LGHNA and CDR2 YSLEER. With V trimmed by 4 bases and J by 8 bases, 8 bases remained unmatched.

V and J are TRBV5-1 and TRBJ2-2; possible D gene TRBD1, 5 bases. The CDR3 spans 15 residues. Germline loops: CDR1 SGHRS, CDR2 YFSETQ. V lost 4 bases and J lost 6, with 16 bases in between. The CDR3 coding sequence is TGCGCCAGCAGCAAGACAGAGACTTACGCCGGGGAGCTGTTTTTT. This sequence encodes CASSKTETYAGELFF.

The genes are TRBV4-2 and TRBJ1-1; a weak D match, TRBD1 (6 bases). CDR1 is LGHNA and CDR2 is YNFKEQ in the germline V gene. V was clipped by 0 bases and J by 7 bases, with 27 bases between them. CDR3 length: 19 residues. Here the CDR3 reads CASSQDPVTGSGGFGEAFF. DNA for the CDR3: TGTGCCAGCAGCCAAGATCCCGTTACAGGCAGTGGGGGCTTCGGTGAAGCTTTCTTT.

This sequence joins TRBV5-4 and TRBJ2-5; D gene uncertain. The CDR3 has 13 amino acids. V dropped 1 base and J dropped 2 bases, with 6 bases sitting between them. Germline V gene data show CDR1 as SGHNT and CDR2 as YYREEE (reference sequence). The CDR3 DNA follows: TGTGCCAGCAGCTTGATGTCACAAGAGACCCAGTACTTC. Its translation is CASSLMSQETQYF.

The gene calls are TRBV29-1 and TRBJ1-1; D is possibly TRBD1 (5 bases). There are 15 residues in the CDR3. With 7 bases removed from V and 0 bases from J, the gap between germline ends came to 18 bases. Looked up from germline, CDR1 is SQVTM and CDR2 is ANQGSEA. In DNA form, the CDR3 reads TGCAGCGCACGAGGAGGGGCCCATATGAACACTGAAGCTTTCTTT. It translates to CSARGGAHMNTEAFF.

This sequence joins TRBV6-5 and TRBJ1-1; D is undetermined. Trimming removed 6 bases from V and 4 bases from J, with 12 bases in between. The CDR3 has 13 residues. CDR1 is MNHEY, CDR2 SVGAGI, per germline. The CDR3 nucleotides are TGTGCCAGCAGCCTGCTTCGCGGCACTGAAGCTTTCTTT. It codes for CASSLLRGTEAFF.

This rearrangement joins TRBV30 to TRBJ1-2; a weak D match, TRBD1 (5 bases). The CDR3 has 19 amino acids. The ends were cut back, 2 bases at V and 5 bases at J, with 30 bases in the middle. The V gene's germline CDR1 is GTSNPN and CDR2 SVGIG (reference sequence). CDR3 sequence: CAWSPLPSSGANNRYGYTF. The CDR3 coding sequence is TGTGCCTGGAGTCCCTTACCCTCTTCCGGGGCCAATAATCGGTATGGCTACACCTTC. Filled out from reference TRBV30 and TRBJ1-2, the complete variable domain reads SQTIHQWPATLVQPVGSPLSLECTVEGTSNPNLYWYRQAAGRGLQLLFYSVGIGQISSEVPQNLSASRPQDRQFILSSKKLLLSDSGFYLCAWSPLPSSGANNRYGYTFGSGTRLTVV.